Here is one T cell receptor beta chain with its context. Its antigen remains unidentified. The V gene's germline CDR1 is SGHNT and CDR2 YYREEE (reference sequence). CDR3 length: 15 residues. Trimming removed 4 bases at V and 6 bases at J, with 14 bases between. The source of the sample is a study of regulatory T cells in long-lasting Graves disease. Study conclusions and caveats: Shared public clonotypes totalled a few thousand in persistent patients, compared with some 920 in new patients.

Described time point: persistent/refractory GD, antithyroid drugs over 5 years with positive TRAb. Scientists built the TCR library using RNA that was extracted from PBMCs. CDR3-region Arm-PCR and iRepertoire HTBI primers produced the TCR beta libraries. In TCRdb, the multiplex PCR reads were re-called with MiXCR into one record per CDR3 protein. The table lists approximately 690,000 distinct CDR3 sequences, around 32% of them singletons. The chain is built from TRBV5-4 and TRBJ1-6; D not certain. The specimen was peripheral blood mononuclear cells (PBMCs), collected when the disease was refractory, from a patient treated with antithyroid drugs. This TCR was sampled from a female donor with Graves disease. CDR3 sequence reads: CASSLGDEGNSPLHF. The CDR3 bases are TGTGCCAGCAGCCTGGGCGATGAGGGTAATTCACCCCTCCACTTT.